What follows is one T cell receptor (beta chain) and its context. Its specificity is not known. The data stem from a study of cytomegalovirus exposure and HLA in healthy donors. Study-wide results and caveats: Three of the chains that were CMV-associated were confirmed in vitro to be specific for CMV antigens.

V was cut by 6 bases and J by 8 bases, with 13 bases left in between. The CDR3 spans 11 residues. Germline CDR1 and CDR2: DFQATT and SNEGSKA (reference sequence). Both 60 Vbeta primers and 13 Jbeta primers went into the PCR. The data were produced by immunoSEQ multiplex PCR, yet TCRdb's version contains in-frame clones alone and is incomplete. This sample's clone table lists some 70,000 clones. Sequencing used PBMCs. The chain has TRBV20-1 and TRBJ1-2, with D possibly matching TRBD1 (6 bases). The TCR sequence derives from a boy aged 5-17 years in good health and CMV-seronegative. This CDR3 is CSAPDRLGYTF. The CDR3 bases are TGCAGTGCCCCGGACAGACTAGGCTACACCTTC.